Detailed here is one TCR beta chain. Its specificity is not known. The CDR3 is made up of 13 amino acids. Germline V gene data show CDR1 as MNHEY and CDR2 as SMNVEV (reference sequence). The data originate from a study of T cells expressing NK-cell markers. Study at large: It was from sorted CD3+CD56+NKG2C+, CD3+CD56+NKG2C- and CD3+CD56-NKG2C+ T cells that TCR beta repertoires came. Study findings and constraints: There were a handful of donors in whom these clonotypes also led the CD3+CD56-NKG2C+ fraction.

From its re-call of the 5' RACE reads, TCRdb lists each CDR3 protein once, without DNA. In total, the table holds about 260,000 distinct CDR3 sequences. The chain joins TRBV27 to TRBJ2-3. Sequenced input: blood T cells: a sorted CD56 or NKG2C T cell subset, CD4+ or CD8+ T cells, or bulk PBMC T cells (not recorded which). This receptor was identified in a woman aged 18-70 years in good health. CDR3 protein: CASTRLSTDTQYF.